The clone carrying this T cell receptor beta chain came up a few times. The record originates from a study of T cell changes during pregnancy in multiple sclerosis. V was pared by 3 bases and J by 8 bases, with 13 bases between. Germline V CDR1 and CDR2: KGHSH, LQKENI. The CDR3 is 14 amino acids. Generated by immunoSEQ multiplex PCR, the TCRdb table keeps only in-frame clones and is missing some. The table includes 71,000 or so clones, approximately 94% detected once. Specimen: peripheral blood, collected in the third trimester of pregnancy. V is TRBV18 and J is TRBJ2-2, with D unresolved. The clonotype originates from a female donor with multiple sclerosis, enrolled in a pregnancy study. CDR3 residues: CASSPRGVVGELFF. The CDR3 DNA sequence: TGTGCCAGCTCACCGCGCGGTGTCGTAGGGGAGCTGTTTTTT.